This T cell receptor (beta chain) was sequenced during a study of regulatory T cells in long-lasting Graves disease. Study-wide context: Antithyroid drugs had been given to newly diagnosed Graves' patients for under 3 months.

Described time point: newly diagnosed GD, antithyroid drugs for less than 3 months. RNA extracted from PBMCs served as the sequencing template. This clonotype has only a few counts. Its antigen is not identified. Construction of the TCR beta libraries employed iRepertoire HTBI primers in conjunction with Arm-PCR of CDR3 regions. Each CDR3 protein is one row after TCRdb ran MiXCR on the multiplex PCR reads. The table includes about 620,000 distinct CDR3 sequences, 15% to 20% detected once. This CDR3 has 15 amino acids. Trimming left V 8 bases short and J 2 bases short, with 13 bases between. The germline V gene has CDR1 MNHNS and CDR2 SASEGT. Study-wide results and caveats: Lower TCR diversity characterized persistent Graves' patients relative to newly diagnosed patients.

This sample was also put to use in a study of T cells in Graves' hyperthyroidism and ophthalmopathy. That report notes: Patients were excluded for uncontrolled infection, other autoimmune disease, pregnancy or lactation. HTBI primers were the set used in a first-round RT-PCR of the TCR CDR3.

This specimen consisted of peripheral blood mononuclear cells (PBMCs), obtained at new diagnosis, from a patient treated with antithyroid drugs. The sequence was obtained from a woman aged 30 to 39 with Graves disease. The chain combines TRBV6-1 with TRBJ2-6; D is possibly TRBD2 (6 bases). The CDR3 DNA sequence: TGTGCCAGCGGGGGAGGCTCTGCTGGGGCCAACGTCCTGACTTTC. Protein product: CASGGGSAGANVLTF.